These 7 T cell receptor beta chains came from one sample sequenced in a study of T cells expressing NK-cell markers. Following a re-call of the 5' RACE reads, TCRdb has one entry per CDR3 protein and lacks DNA. Its listing shows under 500,000 distinct CDR3 sequences. Sequenced material: blood T cells: a sorted CD56 or NKG2C T cell subset, CD4+ or CD8+ T cells, or bulk PBMC T cells (not recorded which). Receptors were obtained from a woman between 18 and 69 years old in good health.

This chain joins TRBV6-2 or TRBV6-3 and TRBJ2-1; TCRdb designates TRBD2, a call that cannot be tested without DNA. The CDR3 has 15 amino acids. Germline CDR1 reads MNHEY; CDR2 reads SVGEGT. The CDR3 loop is CASRGDLAAHNEQFF.

The gene calls are TRBV5-1 and TRBJ1-1; with no DNA, the TCRdb D assignment of TRBD1 cannot be verified. Per germline, CDR1 SGHRS and CDR2 YFSETQ. The CDR3 length is 15 residues. CDR3 region: CASTPREGLNTEAFF.

The CDR3 here is CASSFSWVNTEAFF. The gene calls are TRBV12-3 or TRBV12-4 and TRBJ1-1. The CDR3 has 14 residues.

CDR3 sequence: CSARPKTGLGETQYF. This sequence joins TRBV20-1 and TRBJ2-5; TCRdb outputs TRBD1, but without DNA this stays unchecked. The CDR3 totals 15 residues. Germline V gene lookup returns CDR1 DFQATT and CDR2 SNEGSKA (reference sequence).

CDR3 amino acids: CASSYSGGGALGTDAQYF. J is TRBJ2-3 and V is TRBV6-5; TCRdb picks TRBD2, but there is no DNA to check that call. This CDR3 is 18 amino acids long. Germline V gene lookup returns CDR1 MNHEY and CDR2 SVGAGI.

V usage is TRBV7-9 and J usage is TRBJ2-1; the TCRdb D gene call, TRBD2, has no DNA to confirm it. Germline values: CDR1 SEHNR, CDR2 FQNEAQ (reference sequence). The CDR3 extends over 16 amino acids. CDR3 sequence: CASRGIAGSSYNEQFF.

CDR3 region: CASSELAGGGGELFF. The rearrangement uses TRBV25-1 and TRBJ2-2; lacking DNA, the TRBD1 call made by TCRdb goes unchecked. This CDR3 is built from 15 residues. Germline lookup yields CDR1 MGHDK and CDR2 SYGVNS. Variable domain in full (rest from reference TRBV25-1 and TRBJ2-2): EADIYQTPRYLVIGTGKKITLECSQTMGHDKMYWYQQDPGMELHLIHYSYGVNSTEKGDLSSESTVSRIRTEHFPLTLESARPSHTSQYLCASSELAGGGGELFFGEGSRLTVL.